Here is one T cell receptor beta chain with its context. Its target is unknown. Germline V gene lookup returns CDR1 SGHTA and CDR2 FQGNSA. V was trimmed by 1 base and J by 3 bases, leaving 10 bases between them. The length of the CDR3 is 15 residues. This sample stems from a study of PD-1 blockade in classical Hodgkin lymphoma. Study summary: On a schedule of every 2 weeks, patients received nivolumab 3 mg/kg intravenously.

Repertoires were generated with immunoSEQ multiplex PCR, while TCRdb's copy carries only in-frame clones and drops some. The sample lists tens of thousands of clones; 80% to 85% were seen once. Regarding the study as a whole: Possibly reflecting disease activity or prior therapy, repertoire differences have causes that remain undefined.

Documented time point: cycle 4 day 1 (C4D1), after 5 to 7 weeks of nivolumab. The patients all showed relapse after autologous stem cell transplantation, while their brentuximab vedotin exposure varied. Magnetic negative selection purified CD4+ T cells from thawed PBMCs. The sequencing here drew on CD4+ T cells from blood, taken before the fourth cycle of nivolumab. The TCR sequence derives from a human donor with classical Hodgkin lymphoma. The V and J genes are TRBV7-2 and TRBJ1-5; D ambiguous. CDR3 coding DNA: TGTGCCAGCAGCTTAGTCAGGTCGGTCAATCAGCCCCAGCATTTT. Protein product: CASSLVRSVNQPQHF.